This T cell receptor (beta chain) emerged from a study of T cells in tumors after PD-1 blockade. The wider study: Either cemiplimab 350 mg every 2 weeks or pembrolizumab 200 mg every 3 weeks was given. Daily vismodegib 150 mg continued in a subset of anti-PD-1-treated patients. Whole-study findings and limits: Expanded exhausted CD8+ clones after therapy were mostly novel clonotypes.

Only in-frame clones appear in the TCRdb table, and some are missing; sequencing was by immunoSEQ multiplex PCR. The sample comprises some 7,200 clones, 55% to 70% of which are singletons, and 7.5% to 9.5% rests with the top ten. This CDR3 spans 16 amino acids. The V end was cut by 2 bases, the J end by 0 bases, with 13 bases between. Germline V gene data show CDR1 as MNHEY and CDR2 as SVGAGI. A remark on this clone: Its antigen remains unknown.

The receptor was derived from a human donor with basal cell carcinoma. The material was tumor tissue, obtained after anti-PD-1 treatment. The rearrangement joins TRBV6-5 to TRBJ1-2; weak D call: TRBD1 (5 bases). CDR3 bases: TGTGCCAGCAGTTACACAGGCTTCCCCTCTAACTATGGCTACACCTTC. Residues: CASSYTGFPSNYGYTF.